The 28 T cell receptor beta chains reported below all come from one sample, sequenced in a study of early T cells in non-severe SARS-CoV-2 infection. Each CDR3 protein gets one entry after TCRdb re-called the 5' RACE reads with MiXCR. The sample carries about 55,000 distinct CDR3 sequences, more than 6.5% recorded once. Sequenced here: whole blood, sampled at baseline. These receptors were obtained from an adult who was a healthcare worker with PCR-confirmed SARS-CoV-2 infection or an uninfected control (not recorded which).

This clonotype was seen ten or more times. This chain joins TRBV19 and TRBJ2-1; 11 bases map to TRBD2. Germline values: CDR1 LNHDA, CDR2 SQIVND (reference sequence). V lost 6 bases and J lost 8; bases outside the gene matches: 6. The CDR3 totals 14 residues. CDR3 residues: CASRTSGGGDEQFF. CDR3 nucleotide sequence: TGTGCCAGTAGAACTAGCGGGGGAGGTGATGAGCAGTTCTTC.

The J gene is TRBJ2-7, the V gene TRBV3-1; D tentatively reads TRBD1 or TRBD2 (6 bases each). Germline V gene data show CDR1 as LGHDT and CDR2 as YNNKEL (reference sequence). The CDR3 runs to 15 residues. V was shortened by 0 bases and J by 3 bases, with 12 bases between the two germline ends. This CDR3 is CASSQEGRGHYEQYF. In DNA, the CDR3 is TGTGCCAGCAGCCAAGAAGGTCGGGGGCACTACGAGCAGTACTTC.

The J gene is TRBJ2-7, the V gene TRBV19; D remains ambiguous. The V end was cut by 10 bases, the J end by 5 bases, with 21 bases between. The CDR3 is 14 residues long. CDR1 is LNHDA and CDR2 is SQIVND in the germline V gene (reference sequence). The CDR3 coding sequence is TGTGCCACCTCCAAGGAAGAGAAGGTCCACGAGCAGTACTTC. This translates into CATSKEEKVHEQYF.

This clonotype was counted between two and nine times. The conserved final phenylalanine or tryptophan is absent from the CDR3, which likely points to a read error. No DNA is shown, since the ends of the CDR3 on it are uncertain; the CDR3 is the one TCRdb lists. J is TRBJ2-7 and V is TRBV5-8; the listed D gene, TRBD1, was not tested against the DNA. In germline, CDR1 is SGHTS, CDR2 YDEGEE. The CDR3 length is 10 residues, termini included. The CDR3 loop is CASSHDRMPG.

This clonotype was detected ten times or more. The chain combines TRBV29-1 with TRBJ2-3, with D unclear. The germline V and J ends were trimmed by 4 bases and 5 bases, with 19 bases remaining between them. From germline, CDR1 is SQVTM and CDR2 ANQGSEA. The length of the CDR3 is 15 residues. The CDR3 DNA reads as TGCAGCGTTGTGGGGAAGACTCCTAGGGTAGATACGCAGTATTTT. Its protein product is CSVVGKTPRVDTQYF.

The chain carries TRBV18 and TRBJ2-5; possible D gene TRBD1, 6 bases. Trimming cost V 0 bases and J 0 bases, with 14 bases left between them. The CDR3 length is 17 residues. Per germline, CDR1 KGHSH and CDR2 LQKENI. The CDR3 reads CASSPPAPGQNQETQYF. The DNA for the CDR3 is TGTGCCAGCTCACCACCTGCTCCCGGACAGAACCAAGAGACCCAGTACTTC. The whole variable domain, remainder taken from reference TRBV18 and TRBJ2-5, is NAGVMQNPRHLVRRRGQEARLRCSPMKGHSHVYWYRQLPEEGLKFMVYLQKENIIDESGMPKERFSAEFPKEGPSILRIQQVVRGDSAAYFCASSPPAPGQNQETQYFGPGTRLLVL.

This clonotype was seen a handful of times. This chain's CDR3 is CASGLLGDPTDTQYF. CDR3 DNA: TGTGCCAGCGGGCTGTTGGGAGACCCCACAGATACGCAGTATTTT. The chain links TRBV6-2 or TRBV6-3 to TRBJ2-3; tentatively, D is TRBD2 (5 bases). The CDR3 loop spans 15 amino acids. Trimming took off 8 bases at V and 2 bases at J, with 17 bases between the two ends. Germline values: CDR1 MNHEY, CDR2 SVGEGT.

This chain links TRBV30 with TRBJ1-2, with D uncertain. CDR1 and CDR2 from the germline V gene are GTSNPN and SVGIG (reference sequence). V lost 2 bases, J lost 13 bases, and 11 bases lay in between. This CDR3 has 10 residues. The CDR3 loop is CAWSFRDLTF. The CDR3, as DNA: TGTGCCTGGAGTTTCCGGGATCTCACCTTC.

Only a few counts were recorded for this clonotype. The J gene is TRBJ2-7, the V gene TRBV7-9; TRBD2 matches 12 bases. The length of the CDR3 is 15 residues. Germline V gives CDR1 SEHNR, CDR2 FQNEAQ (reference sequence). V lost 5 bases and J lost 3; bases outside the gene matches: 5. CDR3 DNA sequence: TGTGCCAGCAGCCATACTAGCGGGAGGAGCTACGAGCAGTACTTC. Translated, it gives CASSHTSGRSYEQYF. The whole variable domain, filled in from reference TRBV7-9 and TRBJ2-7, reads DTGVSQNPRHKITKRGQNVTFRCDPISEHNRLYWYRQTLGQGPEFLTYFQNEAQLEKSRLLSDRFSAERPKGSFSTLEIQRTEQGDSAMYLCASSHTSGRSYEQYFGPGTRLTVT.

The chain is built from TRBV20-1 and TRBJ2-7; TRBD1 is a possible D gene (5 bases). V shed 6 bases and J shed 1 base, with 10 bases lying between them. This CDR3 contains 12 residues. In germline, CDR1 is DFQATT, CDR2 SNEGSKA (reference sequence). The CDR3 region is CSANRQSYEQYF. The CDR3 coding sequence is TGCAGTGCCAACCGACAGTCCTACGAGCAGTACTTC.

The J gene is TRBJ2-7, the V gene TRBV2; 7 nucleotides agree with TRBD2. The V gene's germline CDR1 is SNHLY and CDR2 FYNNEI. This CDR3 is built from 15 residues. J was trimmed by 2 bases and V by 9 bases; bases with no gene match: 13. The CDR3 DNA reads TGTGCCAGGGGCTCCCGTTTAGCGGGTACCTACGAGCAGTACTTC. Translation: CARGSRLAGTYEQYF.

This clonotype was seen ten or more times. The J gene is TRBJ2-3, the V gene TRBV7-2, with D hard to call. This CDR3 has 13 amino acids. With 2 bases removed from V and 4 bases from J, the gap between germline ends came to 7 bases. The germline gives CDR1 SGHTA, CDR2 FQGNSA. CDR3 bases: TGTGCCAGCAGCTTACGGAGCCCAGATACGCAGTATTTT. It yields the protein CASSLRSPDTQYF.

This clonotype was seen ten or more times. The chain joins TRBV3-1 to TRBJ2-3; D perhaps matches TRBD2 (5 bases). The germline gives CDR1 LGHDT, CDR2 YNNKEL (reference sequence). This CDR3 contains 14 residues. Trimming stripped 2 bases from V and 7 bases from J, with 13 bases between. The CDR3 region is CASSQYLAIYTQYF. In nucleotides, the CDR3 is TGTGCCAGCAGCCAATACTTAGCGATCTATACGCAGTATTTT.

The chain recombines TRBV7-9 with TRBJ1-5, with D possibly being TRBD1 (5 bases). The V end was cut by 5 bases, the J end by 6 bases, with 14 bases between. The germline CDR1 and CDR2 sequences are SEHNR and FQNEAQ (reference sequence). The CDR3 length is 14 residues. The CDR3 region is CASSKDSVSQPQHF. The CDR3 coding sequence is TGTGCCAGCAGCAAAGACAGTGTAAGTCAGCCCCAGCATTTT.

This clonotype was observed a handful of times. The CDR3 protein is CASSQDPRGGRQEQYF. The DNA of the CDR3 is TGTGCCAGCAGCCAAGATCCGCGCGGGGGGCGTCAGGAGCAGTACTTC. The V and J genes are TRBV3-1 and TRBJ2-7, with TRBD2 identical over 8 bases. The CDR3 totals 16 residues. Unmatched junction bases numbered 11, after V lost 0 bases and J lost 7 bases. Germline V gene sequence: CDR1 LGHDT, CDR2 YNNKEL (reference sequence).

This clonotype was counted many times. The V gene is TRBV27, the J gene TRBJ1-2; D ambiguous. The CDR3 sequence is 13 residues long. Germline V gives CDR1 MNHEY, CDR2 SMNVEV (reference sequence). V was pared by 2 bases and J by 9 bases, with 13 bases between. CDR3 sequence (DNA): TGTGCCAGCAGTTTAATTGGGTTCAATAGCTACACCTTC. Protein sequence: CASSLIGFNSYTF.

This clonotype was counted at least ten times. The rearrangement joins TRBV20-1 to TRBJ1-5, with D unclear. The germline CDR1 and CDR2 sequences are DFQATT and SNEGSKA (reference sequence). The CDR3 covers 15 residues. Trimming left V 3 bases short and J 2 bases short, with 14 bases between. The CDR3 reads CSASRAGPGNQPQHF. The CDR3 DNA follows: TGCAGTGCTAGTCGGGCAGGACCTGGCAATCAGCCCCAGCATTTT.

This chain joins TRBV5-1 and TRBJ2-2; TRBD1 matches at 10 bases. V dropped 7 bases and J dropped 3; count of bases not matched to a gene: 3. This CDR3 contains 14 residues. Germline CDR1 is SGHRS and CDR2 is YFSETQ. The CDR3 reads CASGQGDDTGELFF. The CDR3 coding sequence is TGCGCCAGCGGACAGGGGGATGACACCGGGGAGCTGTTTTTT.

The J gene is TRBJ2-7, the V gene TRBV5-4; D is possibly TRBD1 or TRBD2 (5 bases each). Looked up from germline, CDR1 is SGHNT and CDR2 is YYREEE (reference sequence). Trimming removed 1 base at V and 5 bases at J, with 10 bases between. This CDR3 is 13 amino acids long. CDR3: CASSLKGTNEQYF. The CDR3, as DNA: TGTGCCAGCAGCTTGAAAGGGACCAACGAGCAGTACTTC.

This clonotype showed up just a few times. V gene TRBV5-1 combines with J gene TRBJ1-1; D unclear. Germline V lookup: CDR1 SGHRS, CDR2 YFSETQ. The V gene lost 1 base and the J gene lost 4 bases, with 14 bases spanning the gap. The CDR3 length is 15 residues. CDR3 nucleotides: TGCGCCAGCAGCTTGAAGGGCGTTGATGTCACTGAAGCTTTCTTT. Translated: CASSLKGVDVTEAFF.

Only a few counts were recorded for this clonotype. The rearrangement joins TRBV7-9 to TRBJ1-1; D gene ambiguous. CDR3 length: 11 residues. Germline V lookup: CDR1 SEHNR, CDR2 FQNEAQ (reference sequence). V dropped 1 base and J dropped 7 bases, with 4 bases sitting between them. CDR3 in amino acids: CASSLGLEAFF. CDR3 bases: TGTGCCAGCAGCTTAGGACTTGAAGCTTTCTTT.

V usage is TRBV12-3 or TRBV12-4 and J usage is TRBJ2-1; 8 nucleotides align to TRBD1. V shed 6 bases, J shed 1 base, and the junction held 2 bases outside the gene matches. This CDR3 is built from 14 residues. The CDR3 sequence: CASRGTGSYNEQFF. In DNA, the CDR3 is TGTGCCAGCAGGGGGACAGGATCCTACAATGAGCAGTTCTTC.

This clonotype was seen repeatedly, ten times or more. The chain is built from TRBV9 and TRBJ2-5, with D possibly being TRBD2 (5 bases). V lost 4 bases and J lost 0, with 16 bases in between. The CDR3 totals 16 residues. CDR1 and CDR2 (germline): SGDLS, YYNGEE. In DNA form, the CDR3 reads TGTGCCAGCAGCCCCCTGACTACCGGATACCAAGAGACCCAGTACTTC. It yields the protein CASSPLTTGYQETQYF.

This clonotype was recorded many times. The V call is TRBV3-1, the J call TRBJ2-7; TRBD1 matches 8 bases. The CDR3 is made up of 15 amino acids. The germline V gene has CDR1 LGHDT and CDR2 YNNKEL (reference sequence). V shed 6 bases, J shed 3 bases, and the junction held 10 bases outside the gene matches. The CDR3 protein is CASSSSSTGGYEQYF. In DNA form, the CDR3 reads TGTGCCAGCAGTTCATCGAGTACAGGGGGCTACGAGCAGTACTTC.

This clonotype was recorded at least ten times. The chain links TRBV19 to TRBJ1-5, with D tentatively TRBD1 (6 bases). This CDR3 has 15 residues. Trimming cost V 3 bases and J 1 base, with 10 bases left between them. Germline CDR1 is LNHDA and CDR2 is SQIVND (reference sequence). For the CDR3, the DNA is TGTGCCAGTAGTATCACAAGGGGGAGCAATCAGCCCCAGCATTTT. Protein sequence: CASSITRGSNQPQHF.

This clonotype has just a few counts. The chain is built from TRBV10-3 and TRBJ1-5; D is uncertain. V lost 0 bases and J lost 0, with 9 bases in between. The CDR3 is made up of 16 amino acids. Germline V lookup: CDR1 ENHRY, CDR2 SYGVKD. As DNA, the CDR3 is TGTGCCATCAGTGAGTCATTGGGTTTTAGCAATCAGCCCCAGCATTTT. Residues: CAISESLGFSNQPQHF.

As for this clonotype: One end of the junction does not line up with germline, which may come from a read error. CDR3 region: CASSHTGAGNPGELFF. CDR3 bases: TGCGCCAGCAGCCATACAGGGGCGGGGAACCCCGGGGAGCTGTTTTTT. The V and J genes are TRBV5-1 and TRBJ2-2; tentative D call: TRBD1 (7 bases). Germline-derived CDR1 and CDR2 are SGHRS and YFSETQ. The CDR3 runs to 16 residues. The full variable domain, in which reference TRBV5-1 and TRBJ2-2 provide the parts outside the CDR3, is KAGVTQTPRYLIKTRGQQVTLSCSPISGHRSVSWYQQTPGQGLQFLFEYFSETQRNKGNFPGRFSGRQFSNSRSEMNVSTLELGDSALYLCASSHTGAGNPGELFFGEGSRLTVL.

This clonotype was observed at least ten times. The CDR3 is CASSLGDRNTGELFF. The CDR3, as DNA: TGTGCCAGCAGCTTAGGGGACAGAAACACCGGGGAGCTGTTTTTT. The chain is built from TRBV7-9 and TRBJ2-2; 7 nucleotides line up with TRBD1. V lost 1 base, J lost 2 bases, and 1 base stayed unmatched. Germline CDR1 reads SEHNR; CDR2 reads FQNEAQ (reference sequence). This CDR3 comprises 15 residues.